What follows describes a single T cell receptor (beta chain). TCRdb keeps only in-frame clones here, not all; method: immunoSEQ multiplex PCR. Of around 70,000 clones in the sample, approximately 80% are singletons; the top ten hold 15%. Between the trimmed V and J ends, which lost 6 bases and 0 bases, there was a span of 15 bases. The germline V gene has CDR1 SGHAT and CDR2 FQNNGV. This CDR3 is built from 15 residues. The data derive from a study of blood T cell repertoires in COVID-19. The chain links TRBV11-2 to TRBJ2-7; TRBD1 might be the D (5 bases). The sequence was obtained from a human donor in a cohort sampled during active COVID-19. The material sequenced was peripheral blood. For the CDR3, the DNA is TGTGCCAGCAGGATCGGTGGGGCAGGCTCCTACGAGCAGTACTTC. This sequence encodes CASRIGGAGSYEQYF.